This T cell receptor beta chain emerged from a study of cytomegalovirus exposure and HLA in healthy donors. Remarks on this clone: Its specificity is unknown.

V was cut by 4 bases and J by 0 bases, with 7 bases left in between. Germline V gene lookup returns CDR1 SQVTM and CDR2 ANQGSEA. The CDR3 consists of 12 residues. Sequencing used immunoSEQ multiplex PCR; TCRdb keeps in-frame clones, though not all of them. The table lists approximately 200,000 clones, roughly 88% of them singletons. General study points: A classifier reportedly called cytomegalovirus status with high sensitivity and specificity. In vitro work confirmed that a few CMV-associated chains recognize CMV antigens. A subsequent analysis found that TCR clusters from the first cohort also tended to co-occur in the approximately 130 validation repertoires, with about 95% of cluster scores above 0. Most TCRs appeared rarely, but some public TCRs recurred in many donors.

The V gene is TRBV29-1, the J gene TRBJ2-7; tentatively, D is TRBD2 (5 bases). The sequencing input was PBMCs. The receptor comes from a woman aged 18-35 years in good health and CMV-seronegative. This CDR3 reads CSVGDYSYEQYF. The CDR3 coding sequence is TGCAGCGTTGGAGACTACTCCTACGAGCAGTACTTC.